This TCR beta chain stems from a study of neurological immune-mediated disorders. Study details: Of 34 multiple sclerosis patients, roughly 30 were relapsing-remitting and 3 secondary progressive.

In its sample, this clonotype was seen many times. No antigen is known for it. Unsorted libraries were generated from 2 million PBMCs held at -80 degrees C. V lost 4 bases and J lost 5; bases outside the gene matches: 15. From germline, CDR1 is DFQATT and CDR2 SNEGSKA (reference sequence). The CDR3 is 17 residues long. A 10-nucleotide random UMI tagged transcripts in template-switch 5'RACE cDNA synthesis. TCRdb analysed the 5' RACE reads with MiXCR anew, one entry per CDR3 protein. The data show under 70,000 distinct CDR3 sequences, with approximately 5.2% seen just once and 2.8% held by the top ten. Study conclusions and caveats: One cluster of related CDR3 sequences contained, by phylogenetic grouping, the repertoires of 18 of 34 multiple sclerosis patients and formed a possible signature.

The source of this sequence is a woman aged 30 to 39 with multiple sclerosis. This chain connects TRBV20-1 to TRBJ2-5; 11 bases are shared with TRBD2. The sample was PBMCs. The CDR3 protein is CSATSSGGFRLRETQYF. DNA of the CDR3: TGCAGTGCTACCTCTAGCGGGGGGTTCCGGTTGAGGGAGACCCAGTACTTC.